Listed below are T cell receptor beta chains from one sample, sequenced in a study of blood T cell repertoires in COVID-19. TCRdb's table, derived via immunoSEQ multiplex PCR, lists solely in-frame clones and lacks some. The table lists around 140,000 clones, roughly 84% of them singletons. Specimen: peripheral blood. These receptors all stem from a man aged 25 to 40 with COVID-19, enrolled during active disease. The CDR3 runs from the conserved cysteine through the conserved F or W. The D gene is left open where the match is weak. Rows give clone size only sometimes, using once, few, many, or a class for an expanded clone.

D gene	V gene	clone size	J gene	CDR3 protein	CDR3 DNA
-	TRBV7-9	-	TRBJ2-7	CASVSKRNYEQYF	TGTGCCAGCGTCTCAAAGCGGAACTACGAGCAGTACTTC
TRBD2	TRBV6-6	-	TRBJ2-3	CASKGTSGSGTDTQYF	TGTGCCAGCAAGGGGACTAGCGGGAGCGGCACAGATACGCAGTATTTT
-	TRBV9	-	TRBJ2-7	CASSVVGQSYEQYF	TGTGCCAGCAGCGTAGTTGGACAATCCTACGAGCAGTACTTC
-	TRBV6-5	-	TRBJ2-3	CASGEYTQYF	TGTGCCAGCGGGGAGTATACGCAGTATTTT
TRBD1	TRBV3-1/TRBV3-2	few	TRBJ1-2	CASSLETGRGYTF	TGTGCCAGCAGCCTGGAGACAGGGCGAGGCTACACCTTC
-	TRBV2	-	TRBJ1-2	CASSDPGSYGYTF	TGTGCCAGCAGTGACCCAGGGTCCTATGGCTACACCTTC
TRBD1	TRBV29-1	-	TRBJ1-1	CSVGPRGQGTEAFF	TGCAGCGTTGGACCCCGGGGACAGGGAACTGAAGCTTTCTTT
TRBD1	TRBV18	-	TRBJ1-1	CASSPLDRGTEAFF	TGTGCCAGCTCTCCCCTAGACAGGGGCACTGAAGCTTTCTTT
TRBD1	TRBV4-1	-	TRBJ2-1	CASSHDTGVPYNEQFF	TGCGCCAGCAGCCACGACACAGGGGTGCCCTACAATGAGCAGTTCTTC
TRBD1	TRBV19	-	TRBJ2-7	CASSQTGGKHEQYF	TGTGCCAGTAGCCAAACAGGGGGCAAGCACGAGCAGTACTTC
TRBD1	TRBV5-6	-	TRBJ1-1	CASSFKDREPEAFF	TGTGCCAGCAGCTTCAAAGACAGGGAACCTGAAGCTTTCTTT
-	TRBV6-5	-	TRBJ1-1	CASNRYTEAFF	TGTGCCAGCAACAGGTACACTGAAGCTTTCTTT
-	TRBV5-5	-	TRBJ2-1	CASSFSNEQFF	TGTGCCAGCAGCTTTAGTAATGAGCAGTTCTTC
-	TRBV27	-	TRBJ2-7	CASSLPGSGEQYF	TGTGCCAGCAGTTTACCGGGGAGTGGCGAGCAGTACTTC
-	TRBV2	-	TRBJ1-1	CASRRLMNTEAFF	TGTGCCAGCAGGCGACTGATGAACACTGAAGCTTTCTTT
TRBD2	TRBV4-3	-	TRBJ2-1	CASSQVYVPLGGGDNEQFF	TGCGCCAGCAGCCAAGTTTATGTCCCCCTCGGTGGGGGGGACAATGAGCAGTTCTTC
-	TRBV5-6	-	TRBJ2-5	CASSLPRGTQYF	TGTGCCAGCAGCTTGCCAAGGGGAACCCAGTACTTC
TRBD1	TRBV6-6	-	TRBJ1-1	CASTMALTGGDTEAFF	TGTGCCAGCACCATGGCCCTGACAGGGGGTGACACTGAAGCTTTCTTT
-	TRBV3-1/TRBV3-2	once	TRBJ2-1	CASSQDQSYNEQFF	TGTGCCAGCAGCCAAGATCAGTCCTACAATGAGCAGTTCTTC
-	TRBV18	-	TRBJ1-5	CASSRQEDQPQHF	TGTGCCAGCTCACGTCAGGAAGACCAGCCCCAGCATTTT
TRBD1	TRBV5-5	-	TRBJ2-7	CASSSTGDETYEQYF	TGTGCCAGCAGCTCGACAGGGGATGAGACCTACGAGCAGTACTTC
TRBD1	TRBV7-2	once	TRBJ2-3	CASSLEGTGYSTDTQYF	TGTGCCAGCAGCTTAGAGGGGACAGGGTATAGCACAGATACGCAGTATTTT
TRBD1	TRBV28	-	TRBJ2-1	CASRPNRDRSKQFF	TGTGCCAGCAGGCCCAACCGGGACAGGTCTAAGCAGTTCTTC
TRBD2	TRBV23-1	-	TRBJ2-7	CASSQPPSGKGYLDEQYF	TGCGCCAGCAGTCAACCTCCCAGCGGGAAGGGGTATCTGGACGAGCAGTACTTC
TRBD2	TRBV18	-	TRBJ2-7	CASSPSWEGSYEQYF	TGTGCCAGCTCACCATCGTGGGAGGGGTCCTACGAGCAGTACTTC
TRBD2	TRBV3-1/TRBV3-2	-	TRBJ2-3	CASSQNGGRAPDTQYF	TGTGCCAGCAGCCAAAATGGCGGGAGGGCCCCAGATACGCAGTATTTT
-	TRBV25-1	-	TRBJ1-1	CASSEVGPATEAFF	TGTGCCAGCAGTGAAGTGGGGCCAGCCACTGAAGCTTTCTTT
TRBD1	TRBV13	-	TRBJ1-3	CASSPWDRETGNTIYF	TGTGCCAGCAGCCCTTGGGACAGGGAGACGGGAAACACCATATATTTT
-	TRBV5-1	-	TRBJ1-1	CASKETANTEAFF	TGCGCCAGCAAAGAGACAGCCAACACTGAAGCTTTCTTT
-	TRBV12-3/TRBV12-4	-	TRBJ1-2	CASSFTGSGYTF	TGTGCCAGCAGTTTTACAGGAAGCGGCTACACCTTC
-	TRBV12-3/TRBV12-4	-	TRBJ2-2	CASSLGGTGELFF	TGTGCCAGCAGTTTGGGGGGCACCGGGGAGCTGTTTTTT
-	TRBV20-1	-	TRBJ2-4	CSASPGEVVTKNIQYF	TGCAGTGCTAGTCCTGGGGAGGTCGTAACCAAAAACATTCAGTACTTC
-	TRBV27	-	TRBJ1-5	CASSPYSNQPQHF	TGTGCCAGCAGCCCTTATAGCAATCAGCCCCAGCATTTT
-	TRBV28	-	TRBJ1-1	CASSLWASKSNTEAFF	TGTGCCAGCAGTTTATGGGCTTCAAAATCGAACACTGAAGCTTTCTTT
TRBD1	TRBV5-1	-	TRBJ2-4	CASSQTGEQNIQYF	TGCGCCAGCAGCCAAACAGGGGAACAGAACATTCAGTACTTC